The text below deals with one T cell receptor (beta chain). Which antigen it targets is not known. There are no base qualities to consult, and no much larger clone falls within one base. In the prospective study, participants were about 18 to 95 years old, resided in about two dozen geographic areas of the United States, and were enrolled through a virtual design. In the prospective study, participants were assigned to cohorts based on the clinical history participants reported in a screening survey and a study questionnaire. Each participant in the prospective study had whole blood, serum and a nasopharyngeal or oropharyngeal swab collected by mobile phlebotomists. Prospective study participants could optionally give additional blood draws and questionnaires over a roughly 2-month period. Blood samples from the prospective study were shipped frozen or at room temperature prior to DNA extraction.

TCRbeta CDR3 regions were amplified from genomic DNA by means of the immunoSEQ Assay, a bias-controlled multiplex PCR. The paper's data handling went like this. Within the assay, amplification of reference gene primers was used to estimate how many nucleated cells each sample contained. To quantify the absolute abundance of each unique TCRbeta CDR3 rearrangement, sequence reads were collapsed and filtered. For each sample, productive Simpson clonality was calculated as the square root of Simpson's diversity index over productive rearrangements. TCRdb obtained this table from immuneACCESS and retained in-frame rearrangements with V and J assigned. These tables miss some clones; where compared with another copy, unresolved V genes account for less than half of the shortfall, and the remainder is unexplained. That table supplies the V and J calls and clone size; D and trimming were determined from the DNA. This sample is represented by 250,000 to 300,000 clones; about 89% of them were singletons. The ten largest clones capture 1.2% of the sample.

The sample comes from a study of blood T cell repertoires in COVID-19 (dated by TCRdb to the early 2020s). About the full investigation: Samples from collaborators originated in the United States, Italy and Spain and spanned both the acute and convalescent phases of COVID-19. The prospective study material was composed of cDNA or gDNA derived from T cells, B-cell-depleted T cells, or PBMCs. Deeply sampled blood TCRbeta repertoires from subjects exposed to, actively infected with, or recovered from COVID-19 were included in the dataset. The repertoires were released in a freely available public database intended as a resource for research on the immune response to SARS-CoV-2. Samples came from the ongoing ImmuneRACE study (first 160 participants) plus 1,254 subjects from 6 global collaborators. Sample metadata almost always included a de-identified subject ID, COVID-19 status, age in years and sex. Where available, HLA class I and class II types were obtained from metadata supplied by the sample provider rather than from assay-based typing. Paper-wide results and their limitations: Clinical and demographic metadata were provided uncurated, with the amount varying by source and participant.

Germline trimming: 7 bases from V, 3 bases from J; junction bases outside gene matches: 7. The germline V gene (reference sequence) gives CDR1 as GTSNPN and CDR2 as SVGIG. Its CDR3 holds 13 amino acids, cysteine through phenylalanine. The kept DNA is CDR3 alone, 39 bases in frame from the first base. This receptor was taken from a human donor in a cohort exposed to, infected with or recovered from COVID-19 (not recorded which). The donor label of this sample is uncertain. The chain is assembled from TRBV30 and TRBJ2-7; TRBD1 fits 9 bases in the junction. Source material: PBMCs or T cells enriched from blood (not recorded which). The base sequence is TGTGCCTCAAGGACAGGGGAGGACTACGAGCAGTACTTC. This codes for CASRTGEDYEQYF.